The text below deals with one TCR beta chain. Its antigen is undetermined. These data are taken from a study of T-cell memory formation after mild COVID-19. TCRdb passed the 5' RACE reads through MiXCR, listing each CDR3 protein once. The data show 350,000 to 500,000 distinct CDR3 sequences, about 20% seen once. General study results and limits: Whether second-wave clones peaking at day 37 were SARS-CoV-2 specific went unconfirmed. Clones which contracted sat mainly in CM and EM if CD4+, and in EMRA if CD8+. Day 15 to 85 contracting clones showed balanced CD4/CD8; later expanders leaned CD4+.

CDR1 and CDR2 from the germline V gene are MNHEY and SMNVEV (reference sequence). This CDR3 has 13 residues. V was cut by 3 bases and J by 4 bases, with 10 bases left in between. The sample consisted of PBMCs or a T cell subset sorted from them (not recorded which). The rearrangement links TRBV27 to TRBJ2-7, with unresolved D. This TCR derives from an adult woman who had mild COVID-19 (a few samples of this study predate the infection). Cell type and time point are not known. The CDR3 loop reads CASSLTQSYEQYF. CDR3 in DNA: TGTGCCAGCAGTTTGACTCAGAGTTACGAGCAGTACTTC.